This TCR beta chain was captured by sequencing in a study of T-cell memory formation after mild COVID-19. The CDR3 spans 17 residues. With 4 bases clipped from V and 17 bases from J, the junction kept 22 bases outside the gene matches. TCRdb re-analysed the 5' RACE reads in MiXCR, keeping a single row per CDR3 protein. The sample lists approximately 250,000 distinct CDR3 sequences; around 17% were seen once. This clonotype was picked up a small number of times. No antigen is known for it. Study-wide results and limits: Cross-reactive memory appears to have joined, as suggested by some responding clones showing up in pre-infection memory. Clones that shrank (day 15 to 85) were balanced CD4/CD8, whereas later expanders leaned CD4+.

Sequencing was carried out using PBMCs or a T cell subset sorted from them (not recorded which). The chain employs TRBV23-1 and TRBJ2-2, with 10 bases lining up with TRBD2. TRBV23-1 is flagged as an ORF with uncertain function. The TCR originated in a man younger than 35 who had mild COVID-19 (a few samples of this study predate the infection). Cell type and time point are not known. The CDR3 DNA is TGCGCCAGCAGTCCTGCACCTAGCCTAGCGGGGGTCGTAGCTGTTTTTTTT. Its translation: CASSPAPSLAGVVAVFF.